This is a list of T cell receptor beta chains from one sample in a study of cytomegalovirus exposure and HLA in healthy donors. The table came from immunoSEQ multiplex PCR; TCRdb's copy has only in-frame clones and leaves some out. The sample table includes about 52,000 clones. The source material was PBMCs. Source of these receptors: an older woman in good health and CMV-seropositive. Each CDR3 is given with its conserved first and last residue. The order of the fields is D gene, J gene, V gene, CDR3 DNA, CDR3 protein. A D gene is named only where the DNA matches it firmly.

-,TRBJ2-7,TRBV5-4,TGTGCCAGCAGCCCGGTCAACGCTTACGAGCAGTACTTC,CASSPVNAYEQYF
TRBD1,TRBJ1-5,TRBV10-3,TGTGCCATCAGTGAGACAGGACAGGGGGCAGGGGACAATCAGCCCCAGCATTTT,CAISETGQGAGDNQPQHF
TRBD1,TRBJ1-1,TRBV5-6,TGTGCCAGCAGCTTTGGACAGGTGAACACTGAAGCTTTCTTT,CASSFGQVNTEAFF
TRBD1,TRBJ2-7,TRBV14,TGTGCCAGCAGCCAAGCTACAGGGGGTAATAGCGAGCAGTACTTC,CASSQATGGNSEQYF
-,TRBJ1-2,TRBV4-1,TGCGCCAGCAGCCAAGCGCAGCGGGGGCCTAACTATGGCTACACCTTC,CASSQAQRGPNYGYTF
TRBD1,TRBJ1-1,TRBV7-2,TGTGCCAGCAGCCCAGGGGGCTTTAACACTGAAGCTTTCTTT,CASSPGGFNTEAFF
TRBD1,TRBJ1-2,TRBV29-1,TGCAGCGTTGTAGGCGGGGACAGGGAGAACTATGGCTACACCTTC,CSVVGGDRENYGYTF
TRBD1,TRBJ1-1,TRBV6-5,TGTGCCAGAAGGCAGGGGGCTGGAGCTTTCTTT,CARRQGAGAFF
TRBD1,TRBJ1-2,TRBV7-2,TGTGCCAGCAGCTTAGGACAGGGTCAGGCCTATGGCTACACCTTC,CASSLGQGQAYGYTF
-,TRBJ1-3,TRBV5-1,TGCGCCAGCAGCCAACAGGCGTCCTCTGGAAACACCATATATTTT,CASSQQASSGNTIYF
TRBD1,TRBJ2-5,TRBV10-3,TGTGCCATCAGTGCACAGGGGCCTCCGCAAGAGACCCAGTACTTC,CAISAQGPPQETQYF
-,TRBJ2-5,TRBV19,TGTGCCAGTAGTATAGGTTCCGGGGGTGGAGGACAAGAGACCCAGTACTTC,CASSIGSGGGGQETQYF
-,TRBJ2-7,TRBV6-1,TGTGCCAGCAGTCGCACTTGGGGGCAATACGAGCAGTACTTC,CASSRTWGQYEQYF
-,TRBJ1-5,TRBV5-8,TGTGCCAGCAGCTTGGTAGTAGGGGGTCAGCCCCAGCATTTT,CASSLVVGGQPQHF
TRBD1,TRBJ1-1,TRBV5-1,TGCGCCAGCAGTAGGGCCTCAGGGGGAACTGAAGCTTTCTTT,CASSRASGGTEAFF
TRBD1,TRBJ2-3,TRBV19,TGTGCCAGTACCAGGGACAGGGCCATAGATACGCAGTATTTT,CASTRDRAIDTQYF
TRBD1,TRBJ2-7,TRBV5-1,TGCGCCAGCAGCGCCGGGACAGGAGGCTACGAGCAGTACTTC,CASSAGTGGYEQYF
TRBD1,TRBJ2-7,TRBV18,TGTGCCAGCTCACCAGCGGACAGGGCCTTTACCTACGAGCAGTACTTC,CASSPADRAFTYEQYF
TRBD1,TRBJ1-2,TRBV6-1,TGTGCCAGCAGTGAAATAAAGACAGGGGTTGGCTACACCTTC,CASSEIKTGVGYTF
TRBD1,TRBJ1-2,TRBV2,TGTGCCAGCAGCCCCCCGGGACAGGGGTTTGGCTACACCTTC,CASSPPGQGFGYTF
TRBD2,TRBJ2-7,TRBV29-1,TGCAGCGTTGTGGGACTAGCGGGGAGCTCCTACGAGCAGTACTTC,CSVVGLAGSSYEQYF
TRBD1,TRBJ2-5,TRBV6-6,TGTGCCATAGGACAGGGGCCCCGCGAGACCCAGTACTTC,CAIGQGPRETQYF
TRBD2,TRBJ2-2,TRBV12-5,TGTGCCGGGACTAGCGGGGACTCGAGGGAGCTGTTTTTT,CAGTSGDSRELFF
-,TRBJ2-7,TRBV18,TGTGCCAGCTCACCGCAGGGCAGCTCCTACGAGCAGTACTTC,CASSPQGSSYEQYF
TRBD1,TRBJ1-1,TRBV4-1,TGCGCCAGCAGCCAAGAGAGGGGGCGGGGCACTGAAGCTTTCTTT,CASSQERGRGTEAFF
TRBD1,TRBJ2-7,TRBV25-1,TGTGCCACCCGACGAGGGACAGGAGGGTACGAGCAGTACTTC,CATRRGTGGYEQYF
TRBD2,TRBJ2-5,TRBV9,TGTGCCAGCAGCGTAGGGGTTAGCGGGGGGCCCACGGGGGAGACCCAGTACTTC,CASSVGVSGGPTGETQYF
TRBD1,TRBJ2-2,TRBV7-6,TGTGCCAGCAGCCCTCAGGGGGCCGTGAACACCGGGGAGCTGTTTTTT,CASSPQGAVNTGELFF
-,TRBJ1-2,TRBV4-1,TGCGCCAGCAGCCAAGACGGAGCCTATGGCTACACCTTC,CASSQDGAYGYTF
-,TRBJ1-6,TRBV2,TGTGCCAGCAGGGAGGAGGGTTCACCCCTCCACTTT,CASREEGSPLHF
-,TRBJ1-2,TRBV19,TGTGCCAGTAGTCCCACGGACAGCTATGGCTACACCTTC,CASSPTDSYGYTF
TRBD1,TRBJ1-2,TRBV19,TGTGCCAGTAGTATATCACCCCCCCGAGACAGGGAGTTTCATGGCTACACCTTC,CASSISPPRDREFHGYTF
TRBD1,TRBJ2-7,TRBV23-1,TGCGCCAGCAGTCGACCTGGGACAGCCTACGAGCAGTACTTC,CASSRPGTAYEQYF
-,TRBJ1-1,TRBV19,TGTGCCAGTAGTCCCCGGAACACTGAAGCTTTCTTT,CASSPRNTEAFF
-,TRBJ1-5,TRBV6-1,TGTGCCAGCGTGGCAGGGAGGAATCAGCCCCAGCATTTT,CASVAGRNQPQHF
TRBD1,TRBJ2-5,TRBV29-1,TGCAGCGTTGATGGGGACAGGGCAGAGACCCAGTACTTC,CSVDGDRAETQYF
TRBD1,TRBJ2-7,TRBV27,TGTGCCAGCAGTTTGAACAGGGGTTCCTACGAGCAGTACTTC,CASSLNRGSYEQYF
TRBD1,TRBJ2-5,TRBV19,TGTGCCAGTTCGGACAGGCAAGAGACCCAGTACTTC,CASSDRQETQYF
-,TRBJ1-1,TRBV6-5,TGTGCCAGCAGTAGAGGCCCGGGGAACACTGAAGCTTCCTTT,CASSRGPGNTEASF
TRBD1,TRBJ1-2,TRBV4-1,TGCGCCAGCAGCCACCCAAACAGGGGGAATGCCTATGGCTACACCTTC,CASSHPNRGNAYGYTF
-,TRBJ1-3,TRBV7-9,TGTGCCAGCAGCCTATCTCAAGGAAACACCATATATTTT,CASSLSQGNTIYF